Following are 4 T cell receptor beta chains from one sample sequenced in a study of PD-L1 blockade in urothelial cancer. Some clones are missing from TCRdb's copy, which holds only in-frame ones; the method was immunoSEQ multiplex PCR. The sample holds 70,000 or so clones, roughly 91% seen once. The sample was PBMCs, taken around atezolizumab (anti-PD-L1) treatment. These receptors came from a man aged 60 to 75 with urothelial cancer.

V is TRBV10-3 and J is TRBJ2-2; TRBD1 matches 8 bases. The CDR3 is made up of 15 amino acids. V gave up 3 bases and J gave up 7 bases; unmatched junction bases: 7. Germline V gives CDR1 ENHRY, CDR2 SYGVKD. CDR3 region: CAISERTGIDGELFF. DNA for the CDR3: TGTGCCATCAGTGAAAGGACAGGGATCGACGGGGAGCTGTTTTTT.

The V and J genes are TRBV5-6 and TRBJ2-5; the match to TRBD2 covers 8 bases. V was clipped by 4 bases and J by 5 bases; unmatched bases: 10. This CDR3 region has 15 residues. CDR1 is SGHDT and CDR2 is YYEEEE in the germline V gene. CDR3 sequence (DNA): TGTGCCAGCAGCCAACCGGGAGGGCCCGATGAGACCCAGTACTTC. Translated: CASSQPGGPDETQYF.

The CDR3 protein is CASSRGGGQGNEQYF. The CDR3 coding sequence is TGTGCCAGCAGCCGTGGCGGGGGACAGGGGAACGAGCAGTACTTC. The J gene is TRBJ2-7, the V gene TRBV7-2, with 10 positions matching TRBD1. Germline V gene lookup returns CDR1 SGHTA and CDR2 FQGNSA. The CDR3 covers 15 residues. J gave up 5 bases and V 5 bases, and 9 bases lay outside the gene matches. The complete variable domain, with remaining parts taken from reference TRBV7-2 and TRBJ2-7, reads GAGVSQSPSNKVTEKGKDVELRCDPISGHTALYWYRQSLGQGLEFLIYFQGNSAPDKSGLPSDRFSAERTGGSVSTLTIQRTQQEDSAVYLCASSRGGGQGNEQYFGPGTRLTVT.

The rearrangement joins TRBV7-8 to TRBJ1-5; weak D call: TRBD1 (5 bases). The V gene lost 7 bases and the J gene lost 4 bases, with 14 bases spanning the gap. Germline V gene data show CDR1 as SGHVS and CDR2 as FQNEAQ. The CDR3 is 14 residues long. The chain's CDR3 is CASTPGTGNQPQHF. In nucleotides, the CDR3 is TGTGCCAGCACCCCCGGGACTGGTAATCAGCCCCAGCATTTT.